The source of this TCR beta chain is a study of blood T cell repertoires in COVID-19. Study summary: The samples span acute and convalescent COVID-19 from the United States, Italy and Spain. Sample material is recorded as cDNA or gDNA derived from T cells, B-cell-depleted T cells, or PBMCs.

V lost 0 bases and J lost 12; bases outside the gene matches: 11. This CDR3 contains 16 residues. Germline CDR1 SGHRS, CDR2 YFSETQ. Original analysis: From reference gene primer amplification, estimates of nucleated cell counts were derived. The protocol was immunoSEQ multiplex PCR, while the TCRdb copy is restricted to in-frame clones and leaves out a portion. D and trimming were read from the DNA, whereas the V and J calls and clone size are those reported in that table. This table holds more than 150,000 clones, roughly four fifths found once. This clone has a handful of counts. What was sequenced was peripheral blood. This receptor was identified in a woman younger than 45 with acute or convalescent COVID-19. This chain uses TRBV5-1 with TRBJ2-1; 11 bases match TRBD2. CDR3 sequence: CASSLETSGAPWGQFF. The DNA for the CDR3 is TGCGCCAGCAGCTTGGAGACTAGCGGGGCACCCTGGGGGCAGTTCTTC.